This T cell receptor beta chain was captured by sequencing in a study of spatial heterogeneity in lung cancer. From germline, CDR1 is SGHNT and CDR2 YYREEE (reference sequence). Trimming stripped 4 bases from V and 5 bases from J, with 13 bases between. This CDR3 is built from 14 residues. With respect to this clonotype: Antigen specificity is unknown.

The sample's time point: sample taken at primary tumor resection. There were 72 donors, all of them untreated patients with early-stage non-small cell lung cancer. Sequencing of whole RNA from tumor, nontumor lung or frozen PBMC involved no sorting. Study-wide findings and caveats: One measure, the expanded intratumoral alpha and beta TCR count, tracked tumor mutation counts.

TCR cDNA molecules each had a unique molecular identifier. TCRdb fed the 5' RACE reads into MiXCR, producing one record per CDR3 protein. The profile shows about 13,000 distinct CDR3 sequences, about 4.6% of them singletons. The V call is TRBV5-4, the J call TRBJ1-3, with no clear D. The receptor comes from a male donor with early-stage non-small cell lung cancer. Source: lung tumor tissue, taken at surgery. CDR3 protein: CASSREGLRNTIYF. Written as DNA, the CDR3 is TGTGCCAGCAGCCGCGAAGGGTTAAGAAACACCATATATTTT.